This T cell receptor (beta chain) was sequenced during a study of response to subunit inactivated influenza vaccine. From the RT-PCR reads, TCRdb called clonotypes with MiXCR, one entry per CDR3 protein. This sample has 550,000 to 650,000 distinct CDR3 sequences, with 10% to 15% found just once. Study-wide points: Authors suggested each seasonal influenza vaccination recruits few new T cells.

Remarks on this clonotype: Its matching antigen is unknown.

Source: PBMCs from blood, taken on the day of vaccination. The sequence came from a middle-aged man who received an inactivated influenza vaccine.

CDR3 nucleotides: TGTGCCAGCAGCCGGGACCTCACGGCCTACGAGCAGTACTTC. Translation: CASSRDLTAYEQYF. This chain links TRBV7-2 with TRBJ2-7; the D gene could be TRBD1 or TRBD2 (5 bases each). V shed 5 bases and J shed 2 bases, with 13 bases lying between them. This CDR3 contains 14 residues. CDR1 is SGHTA and CDR2 is FQGNSA in the germline V gene. Using reference TRBV7-2 and TRBJ2-7 for the parts outside the CDR3, the full variable domain is GAGVSQSPSNKVTEKGKDVELRCDPISGHTALYWYRQSLGQGLEFLIYFQGNSAPDKSGLPSDRFSAERTGGSVSTLTIQRTQQEDSAVYLCASSRDLTAYEQYFGPGTRLTVT.